This T cell receptor (beta chain) was documented in a study of cytomegalovirus exposure and HLA in healthy donors. Study information: Early on, a data release was issued that held 80 million to 90 million unique TCRs from HLA-typed donors. Clustering assigned 81% of the approximately 400 genotyped donors to the Caucasian-associated ancestry cluster.

Whole-study findings and limits: TCR beta sequences numbering under 20,000 were associated with HLA alleles at 0.05 false discovery rate in a later analysis. As a later analysis showed, a missense DCLRE1C variant was linked to trimming of TCR beta V- and J-genes.

On this clone: Its antigen is unknown.

CDR3 length: 15 residues. CDR1 is KGHSH and CDR2 is LQKENI in the germline V gene. Trimming removed 3 bases from V and 4 bases from J, with 10 bases in between. The PCR contained 60 Vbeta and 13 Jbeta primers. Generated by immunoSEQ multiplex PCR, the TCRdb table keeps only in-frame clones and is missing some. The table lists about 110,000 clones, with more than 3% in the top ten. This chain joins TRBV18 and TRBJ2-6; tentatively, D is TRBD1 (6 bases). Source material: PBMCs. The sequence was collected from a man under 40 in good health and CMV-seronegative. The CDR3 sequence: CASSPQGYGANVLTF. Written as DNA, the CDR3 is TGTGCCAGCTCACCGCAGGGGTACGGGGCCAACGTCCTGACTTTC.